Sequencing of this T cell receptor (beta chain) was carried out in a study of blood T cell repertoires in COVID-19. Overall study: COVID-19 samples, acute and convalescent, were from the United States, Italy and Spain. PBMCs, B-cell-depleted T cells, or T cells were the source of the cDNA or gDNA that made up the material.

Study processing details: Reference gene primer amplification in the assay estimated nucleated cell counts. TCRdb's table, derived via immunoSEQ multiplex PCR, lists solely in-frame clones and lacks some. For V, J and clone size, that table is used; D and trimming come from the DNA. This sample carries approximately 300,000 clones, 80% to 90% of them seen once, and the ten largest clones take about 1.2%. The germline V gene has CDR1 SGHTA and CDR2 FQGNSA. V shed 5 bases and J shed 0 bases, with 10 bases lying between them. The CDR3 consists of 14 residues. In its sample, this clone was seen a few times.

The sequenced sample consisted of peripheral blood. The source of this sequence is a woman aged 45-60 years with acute or convalescent COVID-19. The rearrangement links TRBV7-2 to TRBJ1-1; TRBD1 might be the D (6 bases). The CDR3 here is CASSVDRMNTEAFF. CDR3 sequence (DNA): TGTGCCAGCAGCGTTGACAGGATGAACACTGAAGCTTTCTTT.